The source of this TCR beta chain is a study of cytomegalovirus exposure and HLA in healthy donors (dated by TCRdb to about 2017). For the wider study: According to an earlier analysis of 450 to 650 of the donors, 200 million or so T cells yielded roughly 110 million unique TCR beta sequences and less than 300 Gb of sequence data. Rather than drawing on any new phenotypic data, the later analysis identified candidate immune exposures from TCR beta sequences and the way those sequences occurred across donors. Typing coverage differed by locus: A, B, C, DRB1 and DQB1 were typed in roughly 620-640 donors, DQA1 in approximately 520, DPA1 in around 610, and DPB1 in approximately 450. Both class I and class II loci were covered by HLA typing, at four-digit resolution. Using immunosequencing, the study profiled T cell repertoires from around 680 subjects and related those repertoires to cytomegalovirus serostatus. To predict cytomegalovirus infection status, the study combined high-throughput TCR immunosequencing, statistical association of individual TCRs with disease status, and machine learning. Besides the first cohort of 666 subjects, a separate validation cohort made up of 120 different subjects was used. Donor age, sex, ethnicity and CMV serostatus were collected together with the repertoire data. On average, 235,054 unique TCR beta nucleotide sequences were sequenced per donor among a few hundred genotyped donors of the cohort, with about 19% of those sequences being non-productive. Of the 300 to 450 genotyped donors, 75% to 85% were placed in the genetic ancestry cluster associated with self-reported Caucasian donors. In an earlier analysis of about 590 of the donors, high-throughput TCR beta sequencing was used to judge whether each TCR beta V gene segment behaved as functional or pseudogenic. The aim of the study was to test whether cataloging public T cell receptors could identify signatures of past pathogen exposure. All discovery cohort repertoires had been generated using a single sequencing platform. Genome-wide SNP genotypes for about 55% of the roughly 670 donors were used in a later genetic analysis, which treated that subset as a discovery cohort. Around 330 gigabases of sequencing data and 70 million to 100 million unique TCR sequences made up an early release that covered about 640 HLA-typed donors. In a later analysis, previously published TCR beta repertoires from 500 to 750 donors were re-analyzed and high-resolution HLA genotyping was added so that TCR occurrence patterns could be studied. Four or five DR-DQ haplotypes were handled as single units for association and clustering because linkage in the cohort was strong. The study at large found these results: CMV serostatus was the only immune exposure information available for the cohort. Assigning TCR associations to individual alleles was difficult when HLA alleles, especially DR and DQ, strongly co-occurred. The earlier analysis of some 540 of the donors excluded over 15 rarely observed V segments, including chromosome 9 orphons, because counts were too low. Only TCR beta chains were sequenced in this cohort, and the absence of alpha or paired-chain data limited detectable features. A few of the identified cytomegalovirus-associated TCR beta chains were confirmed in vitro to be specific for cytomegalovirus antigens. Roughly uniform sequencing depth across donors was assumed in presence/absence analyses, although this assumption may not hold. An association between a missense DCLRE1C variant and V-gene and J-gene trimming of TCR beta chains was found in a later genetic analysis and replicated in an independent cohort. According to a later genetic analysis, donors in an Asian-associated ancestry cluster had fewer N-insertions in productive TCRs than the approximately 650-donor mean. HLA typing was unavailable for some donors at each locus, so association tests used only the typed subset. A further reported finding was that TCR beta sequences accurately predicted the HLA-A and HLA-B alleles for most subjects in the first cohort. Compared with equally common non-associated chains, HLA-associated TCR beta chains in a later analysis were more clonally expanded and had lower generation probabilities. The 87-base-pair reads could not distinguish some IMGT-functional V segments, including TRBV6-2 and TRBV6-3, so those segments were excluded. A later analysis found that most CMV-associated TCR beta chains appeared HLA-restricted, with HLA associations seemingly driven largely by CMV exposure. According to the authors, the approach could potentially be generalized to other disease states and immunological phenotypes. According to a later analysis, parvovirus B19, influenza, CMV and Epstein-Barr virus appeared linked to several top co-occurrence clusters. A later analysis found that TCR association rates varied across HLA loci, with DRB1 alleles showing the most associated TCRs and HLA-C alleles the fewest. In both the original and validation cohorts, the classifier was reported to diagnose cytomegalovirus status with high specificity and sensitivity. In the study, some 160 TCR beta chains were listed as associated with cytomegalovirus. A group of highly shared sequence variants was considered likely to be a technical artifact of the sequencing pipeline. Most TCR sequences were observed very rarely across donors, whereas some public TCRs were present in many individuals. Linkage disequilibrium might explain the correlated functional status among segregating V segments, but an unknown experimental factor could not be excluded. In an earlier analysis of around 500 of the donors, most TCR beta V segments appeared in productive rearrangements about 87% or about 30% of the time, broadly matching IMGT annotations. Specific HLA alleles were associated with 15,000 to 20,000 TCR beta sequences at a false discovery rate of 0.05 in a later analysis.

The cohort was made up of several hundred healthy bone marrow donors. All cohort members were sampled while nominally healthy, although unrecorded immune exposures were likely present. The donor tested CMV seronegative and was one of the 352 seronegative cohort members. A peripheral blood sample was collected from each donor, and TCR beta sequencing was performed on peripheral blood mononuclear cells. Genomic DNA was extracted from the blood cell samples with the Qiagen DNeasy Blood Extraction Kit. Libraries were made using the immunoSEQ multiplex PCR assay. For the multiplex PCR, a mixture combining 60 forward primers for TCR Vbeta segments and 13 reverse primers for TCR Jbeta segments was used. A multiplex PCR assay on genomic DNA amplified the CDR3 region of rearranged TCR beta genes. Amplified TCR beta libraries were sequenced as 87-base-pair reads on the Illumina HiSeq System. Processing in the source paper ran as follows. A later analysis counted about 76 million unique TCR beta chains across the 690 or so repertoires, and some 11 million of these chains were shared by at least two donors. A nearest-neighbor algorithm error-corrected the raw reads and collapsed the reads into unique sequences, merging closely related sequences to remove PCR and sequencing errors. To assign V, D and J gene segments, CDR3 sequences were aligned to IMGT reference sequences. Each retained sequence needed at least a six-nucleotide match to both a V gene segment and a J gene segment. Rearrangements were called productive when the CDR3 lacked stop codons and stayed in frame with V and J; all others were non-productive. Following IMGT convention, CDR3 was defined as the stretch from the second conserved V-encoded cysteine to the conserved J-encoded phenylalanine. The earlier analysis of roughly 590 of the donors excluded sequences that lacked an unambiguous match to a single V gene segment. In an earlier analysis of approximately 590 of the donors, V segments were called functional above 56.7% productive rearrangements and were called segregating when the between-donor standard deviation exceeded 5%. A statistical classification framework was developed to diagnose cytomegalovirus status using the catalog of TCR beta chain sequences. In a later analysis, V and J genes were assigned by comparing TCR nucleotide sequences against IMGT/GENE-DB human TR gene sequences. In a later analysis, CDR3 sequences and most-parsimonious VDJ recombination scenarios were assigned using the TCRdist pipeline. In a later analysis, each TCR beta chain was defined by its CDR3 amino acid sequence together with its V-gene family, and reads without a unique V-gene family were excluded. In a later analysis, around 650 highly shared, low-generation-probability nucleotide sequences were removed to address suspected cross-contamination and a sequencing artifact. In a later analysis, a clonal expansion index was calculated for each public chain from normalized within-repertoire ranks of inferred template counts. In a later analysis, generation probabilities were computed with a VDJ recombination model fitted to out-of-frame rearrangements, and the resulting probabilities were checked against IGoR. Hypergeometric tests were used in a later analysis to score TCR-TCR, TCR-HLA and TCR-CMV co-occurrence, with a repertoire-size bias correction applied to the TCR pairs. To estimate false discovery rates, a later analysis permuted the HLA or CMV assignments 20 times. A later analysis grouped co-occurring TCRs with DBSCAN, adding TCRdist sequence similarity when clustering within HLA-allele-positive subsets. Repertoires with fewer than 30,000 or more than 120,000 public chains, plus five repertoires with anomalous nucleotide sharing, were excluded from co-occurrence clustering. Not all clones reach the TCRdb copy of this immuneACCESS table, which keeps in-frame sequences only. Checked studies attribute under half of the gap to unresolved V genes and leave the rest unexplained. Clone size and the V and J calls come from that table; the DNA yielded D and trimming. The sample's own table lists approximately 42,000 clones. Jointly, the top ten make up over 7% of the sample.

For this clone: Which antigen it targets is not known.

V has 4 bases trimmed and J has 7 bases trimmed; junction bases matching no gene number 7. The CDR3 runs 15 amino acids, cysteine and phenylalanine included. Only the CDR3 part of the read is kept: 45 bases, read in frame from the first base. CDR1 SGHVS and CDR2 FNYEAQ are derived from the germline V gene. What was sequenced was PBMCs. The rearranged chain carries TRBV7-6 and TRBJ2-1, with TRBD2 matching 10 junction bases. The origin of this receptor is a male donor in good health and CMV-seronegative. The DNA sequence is TGTGCCAGCAGCTCCGGACTAGCGGCGGCGAATGAGCAGTTCTTC. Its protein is CASSSGLAAANEQFF.